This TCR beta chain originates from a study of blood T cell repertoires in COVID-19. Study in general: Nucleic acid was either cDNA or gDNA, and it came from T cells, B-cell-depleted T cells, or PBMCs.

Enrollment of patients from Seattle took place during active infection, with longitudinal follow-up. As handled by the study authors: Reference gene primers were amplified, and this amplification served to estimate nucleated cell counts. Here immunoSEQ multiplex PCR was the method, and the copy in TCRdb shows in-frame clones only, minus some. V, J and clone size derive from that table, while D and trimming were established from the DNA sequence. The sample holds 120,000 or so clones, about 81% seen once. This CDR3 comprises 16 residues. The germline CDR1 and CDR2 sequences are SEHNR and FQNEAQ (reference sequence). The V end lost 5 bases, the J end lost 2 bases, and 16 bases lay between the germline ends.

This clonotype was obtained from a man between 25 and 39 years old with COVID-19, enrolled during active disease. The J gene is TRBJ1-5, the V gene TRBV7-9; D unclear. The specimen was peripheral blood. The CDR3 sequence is CASSPTTPAGNQPQHF. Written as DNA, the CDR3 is TGTGCCAGCAGCCCGACGACTCCCGCGGGCAATCAGCCCCAGCATTTT.